The clone carrying this T cell receptor beta chain has ten or more counts. As yet, its antigen is unknown. Germline CDR1 reads SEHNR; CDR2 reads FQNEAQ (reference sequence). The CDR3 is made up of 15 amino acids. V lost 0 bases and J 9 bases, leaving 18 bases between the germline ends. This sample stems from a study of T cell repertoires in cytomegalovirus infection. For the study at large: Public TCR beta signatures marked donors with CMV infection and the matching HLA.

Findings and limits, study-wide: The ex vivo response was dominated by HLA-C-restricted CMV-specific TCR beta clonotypes. Summed frequency of shared TCR beta families picked out CMV carriers who also had the relevant HLA.

TCRdb re-derived calls from the reads in MiXCR, one entry per CDR3 protein. The table shows under 600,000 distinct CDR3 sequences, with 16% occurring only once. Source material: CD8+ T cells from PBMCs. The chain links TRBV7-9 to TRBJ2-7; D is unclear. This TCR derives from a human donor in good health (CMV status not recorded). Some clones in this sample may be carry-over from other donors' samples. The CDR3 region has the DNA TGTGCCAGCAGCTTAGCAGGGCGCGTACAGAACGGGCAGTACTTC. Its translation: CASSLAGRVQNGQYF. The full variable domain, rest sourced from reference TRBV7-9 and TRBJ2-7, is DTGVSQNPRHKITKRGQNVTFRCDPISEHNRLYWYRQTLGQGPEFLTYFQNEAQLEKSRLLSDRFSAERPKGSFSTLEIQRTEQGDSAMYLCASSLAGRVQNGQYFGPGTRLTVT.